This TCR beta chain appears in the sequencing data of a study of early stage breast cancer tumors. Clones were read by immunoSEQ multiplex PCR, and TCRdb kept only the in-frame ones, dropping some. Of approximately 52,000 clones listed, 83% are singletons. CDR1 is ENHRY, CDR2 SYGVKD, per germline. V was shortened by 0 bases and J by 8 bases, with 17 bases between the two germline ends. The CDR3 covers 15 residues. The sequenced material came from blood. The receptor's source is a person between 50 and 60 years old with breast cancer. The gene calls are TRBV10-3 and TRBJ2-7; D might be TRBD1 (7 bases). CDR3 sequence reads: CAISESPDRTTKQYF. For the CDR3, the DNA is TGTGCCATCAGTGAGTCTCCGGACAGGACTACGAAGCAGTACTTC.